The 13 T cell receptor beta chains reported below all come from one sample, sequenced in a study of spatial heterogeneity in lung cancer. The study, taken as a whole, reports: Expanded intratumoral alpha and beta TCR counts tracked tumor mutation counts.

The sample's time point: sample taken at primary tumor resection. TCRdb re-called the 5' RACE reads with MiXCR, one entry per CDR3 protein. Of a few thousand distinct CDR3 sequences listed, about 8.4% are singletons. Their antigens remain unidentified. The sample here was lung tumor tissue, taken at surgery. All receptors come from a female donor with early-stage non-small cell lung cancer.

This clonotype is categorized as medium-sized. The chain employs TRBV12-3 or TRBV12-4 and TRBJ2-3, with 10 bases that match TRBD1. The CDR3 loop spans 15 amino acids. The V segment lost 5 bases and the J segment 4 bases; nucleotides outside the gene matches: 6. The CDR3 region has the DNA TGTGCCAGCAGTCCGGGACAGGGGAGGCCAGATACGCAGTATTTT. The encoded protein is CASSPGQGRPDTQYF.

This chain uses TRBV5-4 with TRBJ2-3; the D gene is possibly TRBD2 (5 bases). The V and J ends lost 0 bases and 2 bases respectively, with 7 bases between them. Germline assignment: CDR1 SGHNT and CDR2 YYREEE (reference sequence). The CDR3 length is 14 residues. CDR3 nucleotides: TGTGCCAGCAGCTTGGCGGGGTACACAGATACGCAGTATTTT. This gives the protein CASSLAGYTDTQYF.

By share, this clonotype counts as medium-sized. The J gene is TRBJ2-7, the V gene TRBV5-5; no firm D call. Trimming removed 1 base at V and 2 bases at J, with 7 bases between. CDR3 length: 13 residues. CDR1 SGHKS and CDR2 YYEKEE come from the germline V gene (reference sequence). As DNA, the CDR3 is TGTGCCAGCAGCTTGATGTTTACCTACGAGCAGTACGTC. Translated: CASSLMFTYEQYV.

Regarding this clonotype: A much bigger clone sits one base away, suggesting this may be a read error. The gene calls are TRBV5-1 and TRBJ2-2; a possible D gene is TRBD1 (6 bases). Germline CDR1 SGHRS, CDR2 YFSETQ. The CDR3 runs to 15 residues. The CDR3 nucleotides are TGCGCCAGCAGCTTGGGCCAGGGGAACACCAGGGAGCTGTTTTTT. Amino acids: CASSLGQGNTRELFF.

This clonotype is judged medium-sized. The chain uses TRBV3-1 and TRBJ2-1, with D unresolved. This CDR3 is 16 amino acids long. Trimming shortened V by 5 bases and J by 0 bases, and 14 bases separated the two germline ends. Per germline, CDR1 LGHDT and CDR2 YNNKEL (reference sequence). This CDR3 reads CASSKSPRVSYNEQFF. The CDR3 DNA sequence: TGTGCCAGCAGCAAATCACCACGGGTCTCCTACAATGAGCAGTTCTTC.

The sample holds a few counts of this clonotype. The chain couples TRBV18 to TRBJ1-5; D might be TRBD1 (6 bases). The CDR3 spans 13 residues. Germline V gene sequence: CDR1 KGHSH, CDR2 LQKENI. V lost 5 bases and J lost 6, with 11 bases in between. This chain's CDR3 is CASSGGAGQPQHF. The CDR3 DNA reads TGTGCCAGCTCAGGGGGCGCCGGTCAGCCCCAGCATTTT. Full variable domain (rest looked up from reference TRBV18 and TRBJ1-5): NAGVMQNPRHLVRRRGQEARLRCSPMKGHSHVYWYRQLPEEGLKFMVYLQKENIIDESGMPKERFSAEFPKEGPSILRIQQVVRGDSAAYFCASSGGAGQPQHFGDGTRLSIL.

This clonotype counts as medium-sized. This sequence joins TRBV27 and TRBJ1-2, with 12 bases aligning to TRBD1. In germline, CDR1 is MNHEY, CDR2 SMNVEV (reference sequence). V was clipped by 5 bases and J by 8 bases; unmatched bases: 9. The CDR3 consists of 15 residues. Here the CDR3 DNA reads TGTGCCAGCAGTCCAGGGACAGGGGGCGGCCGCGGCTACACCTTC. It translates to CASSPGTGGGRGYTF.

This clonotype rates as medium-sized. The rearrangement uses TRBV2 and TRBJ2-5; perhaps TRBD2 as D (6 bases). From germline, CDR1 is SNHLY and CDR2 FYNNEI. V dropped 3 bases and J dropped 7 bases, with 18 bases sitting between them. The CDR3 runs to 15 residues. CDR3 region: CASSDRTTKSGTQYF. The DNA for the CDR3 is TGTGCCAGCAGTGACCGGACTACTAAGAGTGGGACCCAGTACTTC.

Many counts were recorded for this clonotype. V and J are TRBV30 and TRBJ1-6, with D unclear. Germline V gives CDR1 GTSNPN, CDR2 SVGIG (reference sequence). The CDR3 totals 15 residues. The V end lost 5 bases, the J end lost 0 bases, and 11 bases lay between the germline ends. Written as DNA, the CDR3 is TGTGCCTGGGGGAGAGGGAGCTCCTATAATTCACCCCTCCACTTT. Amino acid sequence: CAWGRGSSYNSPLHF.

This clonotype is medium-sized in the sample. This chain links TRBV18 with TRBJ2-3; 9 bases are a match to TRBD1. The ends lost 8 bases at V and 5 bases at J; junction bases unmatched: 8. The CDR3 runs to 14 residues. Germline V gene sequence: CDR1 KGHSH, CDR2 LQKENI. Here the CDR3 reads CASTSNRGQDTQYF. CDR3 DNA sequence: TGTGCCAGCACGTCAAACAGGGGGCAAGATACGCAGTATTTT. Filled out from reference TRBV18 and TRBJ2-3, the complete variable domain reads NAGVMQNPRHLVRRRGQEARLRCSPMKGHSHVYWYRQLPEEGLKFMVYLQKENIIDESGMPKERFSAEFPKEGPSILRIQQVVRGDSAAYFCASTSNRGQDTQYFGPGTRLTVL.

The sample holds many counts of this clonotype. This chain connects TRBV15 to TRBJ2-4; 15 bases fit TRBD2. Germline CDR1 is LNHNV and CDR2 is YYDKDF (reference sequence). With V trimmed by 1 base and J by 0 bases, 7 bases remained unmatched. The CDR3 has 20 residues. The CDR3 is CATSRAGLAGGPLAKNIQYF. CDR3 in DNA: TGTGCCACCAGCAGAGCCGGACTAGCGGGAGGGCCTTTAGCCAAAAACATTCAGTACTTC.

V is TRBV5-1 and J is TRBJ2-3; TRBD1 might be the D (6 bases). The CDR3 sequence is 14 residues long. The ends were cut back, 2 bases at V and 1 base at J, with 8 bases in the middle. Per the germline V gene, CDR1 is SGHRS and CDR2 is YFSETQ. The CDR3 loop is CASSLPGGTDTQYF. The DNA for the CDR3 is TGCGCCAGCAGCTTACCAGGGGGCACAGATACGCAGTATTTT.

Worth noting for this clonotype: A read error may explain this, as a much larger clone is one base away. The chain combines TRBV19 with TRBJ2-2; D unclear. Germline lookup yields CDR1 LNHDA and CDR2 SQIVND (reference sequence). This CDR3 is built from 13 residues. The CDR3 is CTVANANTGELFF. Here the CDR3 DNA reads TGTACCGTCGCGAATGCGAACACCGGGGAGCTGTTTTTT.